The rows below give T cell receptor beta chains drawn from one sample of a study of T cells in lung cancer brain metastases. Profiling relied on immunoSEQ multiplex PCR, and the TCRdb table lists in-frame clones only, not all of them. The sample carries about 4,200 clones, about 87% recorded once. The specimen sequenced was tumor tissue from the primary lung tumor. All receptors come from a man aged 55 to 70 with non-small cell lung cancer. CDR3s include the opening cysteine and the closing phenylalanine or tryptophan. Fields, in order: CDR3 length, J gene, V gene, CDR3 protein.

len: 15; j_gene: TRBJ2-3; v_gene: TRBV7-9; CDR3aa: CASSLTEGAGDTQYF
len: 14; j_gene: TRBJ1-3; v_gene: TRBV19; CDR3aa: CASSVTGTGNTIYF
len: 13; j_gene: TRBJ2-3; v_gene: TRBV5-1; CDR3aa: CASSDGGTDTQYF
len: 12; j_gene: TRBJ2-7; v_gene: TRBV6-1; CDR3aa: CASNGDSYEQYF
len: 16; j_gene: TRBJ2-7; v_gene: TRBV28; CDR3aa: CASSLNGAGGLYEQYF
len: 12; j_gene: TRBJ2-7; v_gene: TRBV6-5; CDR3aa: CASSTRVYEQYF
len: 14; j_gene: TRBJ2-5; v_gene: TRBV5-1; CDR3aa: CASSATGLQETQYF
len: 16; j_gene: TRBJ1-4; v_gene: TRBV30; CDR3aa: CAWSVLGGTTNEKLFF
len: 15; j_gene: TRBJ2-3; v_gene: TRBV4-3; CDR3aa: CASSQDRGGTDTQYF
len: 13; j_gene: TRBJ1-5; v_gene: TRBV9; CDR3aa: CASSATDGQPQHF
len: 14; j_gene: TRBJ1-1; v_gene: TRBV27; CDR3aa: CASSPRGGGTEAFF
len: 13; j_gene: TRBJ1-2; v_gene: TRBV5-6; CDR3aa: CASSPDRGYGYTF
len: 16; j_gene: TRBJ2-3; v_gene: TRBV11-3; CDR3aa: CASSLGTVIGTDTQYF